Below, one T cell receptor (beta chain) is given with its context. These data come from a study of blood T cell repertoires in COVID-19. Study as a whole: PBMCs, B-cell-depleted T cells, or T cells were the source of the cDNA or gDNA that made up the material.

In the authors' methods: Amplified reference gene primers provided the basis for estimating nucleated cell counts. Generated by immunoSEQ multiplex PCR, the TCRdb table keeps only in-frame clones and is missing some. The V and J calls and the clone size are those of that table, but D and trimming were determined from the DNA. In the table there are over 80,000 clones, roughly 76% of which are singletons. V trimming: 2 bases; J trimming: 4 bases; junction bases outside the gene matches: 4. The CDR3 has 15 amino acids. The germline V gene has CDR1 LNHDA and CDR2 SQIVND (reference sequence). The TCR sequence derives from a woman aged 45-65 years with acute or convalescent COVID-19. The sequencing input was peripheral blood. This chain joins TRBV19 and TRBJ2-1; TRBD2 aligns across 8 bases. Written as DNA, the CDR3 is TGTGCCAGTAGTATAACAGCGGGGGATTACAATGAGCAGTTCTTC. Its protein is CASSITAGDYNEQFF.